This is a list of T cell receptor beta chains from one sample in a study of blood T cells in healthy people across ages. TCRdb re-derived calls from the 5' RACE reads in MiXCR, one entry per CDR3 protein. Found here are 450,000 to 600,000 distinct CDR3 sequences, around 27% of them singletons; the top ten hold approximately 3.5%. These same data were also listed under a study on T cells of mothers and their children.

Sequenced material: blood. These receptors came from a boy aged 2 to 9 in good health. The CDR3 runs from the conserved cysteine through the conserved F or W. A D gene is named only where the DNA matches it firmly. Size tells how often a clone was seen (once, few, many) or the class of an expanded clone, and some rows leave it out.

TRBJ2-5 TRBV5-5 TRBD1 . CASSFGRGPETQYF TGTGCCAGCAGCTTCGGCAGGGGGCCTGAGACCCAGTACTTC
TRBJ2-5 TRBV7-9 . few CASSLGRGLGEQYF TGTGCCAGCAGCTTAGGCAGAGGGCTTGGGGAGCAGTACTTC
TRBJ1-5 TRBV12-3/TRBV12-4 TRBD1 few CASSGTGGSSPQHF TGTGCCAGCAGTGGGACAGGGGGGTCTTCACCCCAGCATTTT
TRBJ2-5 TRBV4-1 . once CASSLLDSQETQYF TGCGCCAGCAGCCTACTGGACAGTCAAGAGACCCAGTACTTC
TRBJ2-7 TRBV7-2 . . CASSFGLFPYEQYF TGTGCCAGCAGCTTTGGGCTTTTCCCCTACGAGCAGTACTTC
TRBJ1-1 TRBV5-5 . . CASSLLIIPNTEAFF TGTGCCAGCAGCTTGTTAATCATACCGAACACTGAAGCTTTCTTT
TRBJ2-5 TRBV12-3/TRBV12-4 . . CASSLAHTETQYF TGTGCCAGCAGTCTGGCCCACACAGAGACCCAGTACTTC
TRBJ2-7 TRBV29-1 TRBD1 . CSVCWTGQEQYF TGCAGCGTCTGTTGGACAGGACAAGAGCAGTACTTC
TRBJ2-5 TRBV25-1 . few CASSESSQETQYF TGTGCCAGCAGTGAATCTAGTCAAGAGACCCAGTACTTC
TRBJ2-1 TRBV6-2/TRBV6-3 . . CASSYSQGNEQFF TGTGCCAGCAGTTACTCACAAGGCAATGAGCAGTTCTTC
TRBJ2-1 TRBV19 TRBD1 . CASSILPGQGHNEQFF TGTGCCAGTAGTATTCTCCCGGGACAGGGCCACAATGAGCAGTTCTTC
TRBJ2-5 TRBV11-2 TRBD1 . CASGTWDRKETQYF TGTGCCAGCGGGACCTGGGACAGAAAAGAGACCCAGTACTTC
TRBJ2-3 TRBV24-1 . . CATSDLASDTQYF TGTGCCACCAGTGATCTCGCATCTGATACGCAGTATTTT
TRBJ2-7 TRBV27 . few CARAGTAGTYEQYF TGTGCCAGAGCAGGCACGGCAGGGACCTACGAGCAGTACTTC
TRBJ2-1 TRBV6-2/TRBV6-3 TRBD2 . CASSYSLPGLATNEQFF TGTGCCAGCAGTTACTCTCTACCGGGACTAGCGACAAATGAGCAGTTCTTC
TRBJ2-3 TRBV10-3 TRBD2 few CAIRNSGGETDTQYF TGTGCCATCAGAAATAGCGGGGGGGAAACAGATACGCAGTATTTT
TRBJ2-3 TRBV7-9 TRBD2 . CASSYPQTSGRTLTDTQYF TGTGCCAGCAGCTACCCCCAAACTAGCGGGAGGACGCTTACAGATACGCAGTATTTT
TRBJ2-3 TRBV7-2 TRBD2 few CASSLGGLADTDTQYF TGTGCCAGCAGCTTAGGGGGACTAGCGGACACAGATACGCAGTATTTT
TRBJ2-7 TRBV29-1 . . CSVTEDTSYEQYF TGCAGCGTAACCGAGGACACCTCCTACGAGCAGTACTTC
TRBJ2-5 TRBV6-2/TRBV6-3 . . CASSYGGTQYF TGTGCCAGCAGTTACGGGGGGACCCAGTACTTC
TRBJ2-7 TRBV4-3 . few CASSQDRTESYEQYF TGCGCCAGCAGCCAAGATCGGACAGAATCCTACGAGCAGTACTTC
TRBJ2-6 TRBV5-4 . once CASSLPGTDSGANVLTF TGTGCCAGCAGCTTACCAGGGACTGACTCTGGGGCCAACGTCCTGACTTTC
TRBJ1-2 TRBV10-3 . few CAISSGTARRYGYTF TGTGCCATCAGTTCCGGGACCGCCCGGAGGTATGGCTACACCTTC
TRBJ1-5 TRBV18 . . CASSPGGTEASQPQHF TGTGCCAGCTCACCAGGTGGGACGGAGGCCAGTCAGCCCCAGCATTTT
TRBJ1-1 TRBV7-2 . . CASSPARDLTEAFF TGTGCCAGCAGCCCCGCGAGGGATCTCACTGAAGCTTTCTTT
TRBJ1-1 TRBV2 . . CASTGQKDF TGTGCCAGTACCGGGCAGAAGGACTTT
TRBJ2-2 TRBV4-3 . few CASRTAANTGELFF TGCGCCAGCAGGACAGCTGCGAACACCGGGGAGCTGTTTTTT
TRBJ2-2 TRBV7-9 . few CASTTMAGELFF TGTGCCAGCACCACCATGGCCGGGGAGCTGTTTTTT
TRBJ1-2 TRBV5-5 . . CASSLAGTSNYGYTF TGTGCCAGCAGCTTGGCTGGGACATCTAACTATGGCTACACCTTC
TRBJ2-6 TRBV28 . . CASTSRGSGANVLTF TGTGCCAGCACCTCGAGAGGCTCTGGGGCCAACGTCCTGACTTTC
TRBJ2-7 TRBV12-3/TRBV12-4 . . CASSWGTTTGQYF TGTGCCAGCAGTTGGGGGACGACTACGGGGCAGTACTTC